These 21 T cell receptor beta chains originate from one sample sequenced in a study of blood T cell repertoires in COVID-19. The protocol was immunoSEQ multiplex PCR, while the TCRdb copy is restricted to in-frame clones and leaves out a portion. The sample carries 200,000 or so clones, approximately 80% recorded once. Source material: peripheral blood. These receptors came from an elderly woman with COVID-19, enrolled during active disease.

This clone has a handful of counts. V gene TRBV11-3 combines with J gene TRBJ1-6; 8 bases line up with TRBD1. CDR1 SGHNT and CDR2 YENEEA come from the germline V gene. The J segment lost 7 bases and the V segment lost 5 bases, leaving 7 bases of the junction unmatched. The CDR3 length is 15 residues. CDR3 DNA: TGTGCCAGCAGCCCGACAGGGGTAGGCAATTCACCCCTCCACTTT. It translates to CASSPTGVGNSPLHF.

This rearrangement joins TRBV27 to TRBJ1-6, with a possible D match to TRBD1 (6 bases). Germline CDR1 is MNHEY and CDR2 is SMNVEV (reference sequence). Trimming removed 2 bases at V and 8 bases at J, with 13 bases between. The CDR3 runs 15 residues. CDR3 protein: CASSLIWGRDSPLHF. For the CDR3, the DNA is TGTGCCAGCAGTTTAATTTGGGGGCGCGATTCACCCCTCCACTTT.

J is TRBJ2-7 and V is TRBV21-1; the listed D gene, TRBD2, was not tested against the DNA. TRBV21-1 is tagged as a pseudogene. The CDR3 totals 14 residues. This CDR3 reads CARRDYRISYEQYF. In nucleotides, the CDR3 is TGTGCCAGGAGGGACTACCGAATATCCTACGAGCAGTACTTC.

The chain carries TRBV5-4 and TRBJ1-2; TRBD1 is a possible D gene (5 bases). The CDR3 contains 12 residues. Germline V gives CDR1 SGHNT, CDR2 YYREEE (reference sequence). The V gene lost 7 bases and the J gene lost 6 bases, with 13 bases spanning the gap. Written as DNA, the CDR3 is TGTGCCAGCGGCAGGGTGCTTAATGGCTACACCTTC. The encoded protein is CASGRVLNGYTF.

Details on this clone: Other DNA sequences in this sample translate to the same CDR3. The chain has TRBV3-1 (or the pseudogene TRBV3-2) and TRBJ2-5; TRBD1 matches 8 bases. V lost 0 bases to trimming and J lost 5 bases; unmatched junction nucleotides: 5. The CDR3 covers 15 residues. In germline, CDR1 is LGHDT, CDR2 YNNKEL (reference sequence). CDR3 sequence (DNA): TGTGCCAGCAGCCAAGATCCAGGGGGCGGGGAGACCCAGTACTTC. Residues: CASSQDPGGGETQYF.

This clone was detected only once. The J gene is TRBJ1-3, the V gene TRBV6-6; perhaps TRBD1 as D (6 bases). V lost 5 bases, J lost 0 bases, and 14 bases lay in between. Germline V gives CDR1 MNHNY, CDR2 SVGAGI (reference sequence). The CDR3 is 16 amino acids. The CDR3 protein is CASSVRGIRSGNTIYF. The CDR3 bases are TGTGCCAGCAGTGTCAGGGGAATTCGCTCTGGAAACACCATATATTTT.

The V and J genes are TRBV7-9 and TRBJ1-2; perhaps TRBD1 as D (6 bases). The CDR3 is 16 residues long. Trimming left V 6 bases short and J 8 bases short, with 25 bases between. CDR1 and CDR2 from the germline V gene are SEHNR and FQNEAQ (reference sequence). This chain's CDR3 is CASSLTGTPTTYGYTF. CDR3 sequence (DNA): TGTGCCAGCAGTTTAACCGGGACACCAACTACCTACGGCTACACCTTC. Full variable domain (remainder filled in from reference TRBV7-9 and TRBJ1-2): DTGVSQNPRHKITKRGQNVTFRCDPISEHNRLYWYRQTLGQGPEFLTYFQNEAQLEKSRLLSDRFSAERPKGSFSTLEIQRTEQGDSAMYLCASSLTGTPTTYGYTFGSGTRLTVV.

The chain employs TRBV27 and TRBJ1-4, with 9 bases identical to TRBD1. CDR1 MNHEY and CDR2 SMNVEV come from the germline V gene (reference sequence). V lost 5 bases, J lost 10 bases, and 8 bases stayed unmatched. This CDR3 has 14 residues. Here the CDR3 DNA reads TGTGCCAGCAGTCTCGGGACAGGGACGGGAAAACTGTTTTTT. Encoded protein: CASSLGTGTGKLFF.

The J gene is TRBJ1-1, the V gene TRBV4-3; 9 positions match TRBD1. The CDR3 sequence is 16 residues long. Germline CDR1 is LGHNA and CDR2 is YSLEER. The V gene end was trimmed by 1 base and the J gene end by 6 bases; junction bases not matched to a gene: 9. CDR3 residues: CASSQVAGTGIAEAFF. CDR3 sequence (DNA): TGCGCCAGCAGCCAAGTAGCCGGGACAGGGATAGCTGAAGCTTTCTTT.

Written as DNA, the CDR3 is TGCAGCCCTTCTTCGGGGGAGACCCAGTACTTC. It yields the protein CSPSSGETQYF. The chain is built from TRBV29-1 and TRBJ2-5; D is perhaps TRBD2 (5 bases). This CDR3 is built from 11 residues. The ends were cut back, 8 bases at V and 5 bases at J, with 12 bases in the middle. CDR1 is SQVTM and CDR2 is ANQGSEA in the germline V gene.

This clone has just one count. This chain connects TRBV6-2 or TRBV6-3 to TRBJ2-3, with TRBD2 matching 11 bases. Germline CDR1 MNHEY, CDR2 SVGEGT. This CDR3 contains 14 residues. The V gene end was trimmed by 5 bases and the J gene end by 4 bases; junction bases not matched to a gene: 2. DNA for the CDR3: TGTGCCAGCAGTATAGCGGGGGGGGCAGATACGCAGTATTTT. This encodes CASSIAGGADTQYF.

This clone was observed a few times. The J gene is TRBJ1-2, the V gene TRBV7-3; D is perhaps TRBD1 (5 bases). Deletions cut 2 bases from V and 4 bases from J, with 14 bases between. Germline values: CDR1 SGHTA, CDR2 FQGTGA. This CDR3 has 15 amino acids. The CDR3 nucleotides are TGTGCCAGCAGCTTAGGTCCGGGGGATGTCTATGGCTACACCTTC. As protein: CASSLGPGDVYGYTF.

This clone came up once. V gene TRBV6-2 or TRBV6-3 combines with J gene TRBJ1-5; the D gene is possibly TRBD1 (5 bases). This CDR3 is built from 14 residues. Trimming removed 5 bases from V and 4 bases from J, with 12 bases in between. The germline V gene has CDR1 MNHEY and CDR2 SVGEGT. The CDR3 DNA sequence: TGTGCCAGCAGTCCCGACAGCCCGAATCAGCCCCAGCATTTT. Its protein is CASSPDSPNQPQHF.

The rearrangement joins TRBV19 to TRBJ1-3, with TRBD1 identical over 8 bases. Trimming took 7 bases from V and 3 from J; bases not matched to a gene: 8. Germline loops: CDR1 LNHDA, CDR2 SQIVND (reference sequence). The CDR3 is 15 amino acids. The CDR3, as DNA: TGTGCCAGTACTGGGACAGGAGCAGGTGGAAACACCATATATTTT. It encodes CASTGTGAGGNTIYF.

The CDR3 bases are TGTGCCAGCAGTGATGGACCGGGACAGAAGTTTTCTGGAAACACCATATATTTT. Translation gives CASSDGPGQKFSGNTIYF. The chain uses TRBV25-1 and TRBJ1-3, with 7 positions matching TRBD1. V dropped 3 bases and J dropped 1; count of bases not matched to a gene: 12. Germline values: CDR1 MGHDK, CDR2 SYGVNS. The CDR3 is made up of 18 amino acids.

Regarding this clone: At one boundary the junction diverges from the germline segment, which might be a read error. V and J are TRBV7-7 and TRBJ1-2, with D possibly matching TRBD1 (5 bases). Germline CDR1 reads SSHAT; CDR2 reads FNYEAQ (reference sequence). The CDR3 spans 21 residues. CDR3 DNA sequence: TGTGCTAGCAGCTTTCAAGGGCAGGGCATTCGGAGCAAAGGGTGTTGGTATGGCTACACCTTC. Protein sequence: CASSFQGQGIRSKGCWYGYTF.

This rearrangement joins TRBV4-1 to TRBJ1-4, with TRBD1 matching over 8 bases. The CDR3 has 16 residues. The V segment lost 1 base and the J segment 8 bases; nucleotides outside the gene matches: 9. The germline CDR1 and CDR2 sequences are MGHRA and YSYEKL. CDR3 region: CASSQVGGQGHEKLFF. CDR3 nucleotides: TGCGCCAGCAGCCAAGTCGGAGGACAGGGTCACGAAAAACTGTTTTTT.

The chain joins TRBV30 to TRBJ1-6, with TRBD1 matching over 9 bases. CDR3 size: 15 residues. Germline assignment: CDR1 GTSNPN and CDR2 SVGIG (reference sequence). The V and J ends lost 1 base and 7 bases, in that order; junction bases with no gene match: 5. CDR3 bases: TGTGCCTGGAGTGGCCCCGGGACAGGGAATTCACCCCTCCACTTT. This encodes CAWSGPGTGNSPLHF.

This sequence joins TRBV9 and TRBJ2-3, with D possibly TRBD2 on 7 matching bases. V was pared by 3 bases and J by 3 bases, with 14 bases between. This CDR3 is built from 15 residues. CDR1 is SGDLS, CDR2 YYNGEE, per germline. DNA for the CDR3: TGTGCCAGCAGCGGGTACGGGGGGCTAACAGATACGCAGTATTTT. It yields the protein CASSGYGGLTDTQYF.

J is TRBJ2-7 and V is TRBV3-1 (or the pseudogene TRBV3-2); tentatively, D is TRBD2 (5 bases). V dropped 0 bases and J dropped 4 bases, with 16 bases sitting between them. Germline lookup yields CDR1 LGHDT and CDR2 YNNKEL (reference sequence). CDR3 length: 16 residues. CDR3 bases: TGTGCCAGCAGCCAAGATCAGCAGCGGAGCTGGTACGAGCAGTACTTC. Amino acid sequence: CASSQDQQRSWYEQYF.

The chain joins TRBV27 to TRBJ2-5; D not certain. CDR1 and CDR2 from the germline V gene are MNHEY and SMNVEV (reference sequence). The V and J ends lost 3 bases and 7 bases respectively, with 9 bases between them. The CDR3 totals 12 residues. In nucleotides, the CDR3 is TGTGCCAGCAGTTTTCCTGGCGGGACCCAGTACTTC. Its protein is CASSFPGGTQYF.